The T cell receptor (beta chain) under discussion was sequenced for a study of T-cell reconstitution after alpha-beta-depleted transplantation in children. Unique molecular identifiers featured in how the TCRbeta library was prepared. In TCRdb, the PCR reads were re-called with MiXCR into one record per CDR3 protein. The table records about 360,000 distinct CDR3 sequences, roughly 13% of them present only once. This clonotype was seen at least ten times. Trimming shortened V by 3 bases and J by 3 bases, and 14 bases separated the two germline ends. The CDR3 length is 15 residues. The V gene's germline CDR1 is SGHTA and CDR2 FQGNSA.

This specimen consisted of PBMCs, obtained from the stem cell graft. The receptor comes from a human donor who donated a stem cell graft to a child with Fanconi anemia. The J gene is TRBJ1-2, the V gene TRBV7-2; unclear D gene. The CDR3 loop is CASSFSPINDYGYTF. The CDR3 DNA follows: TGTGCCAGCAGCTTTAGTCCCATCAATGACTATGGCTACACCTTC.